The 9 T cell receptor beta chains below come from one sample, sequenced in a study of human versus mouse CDR3 diversity and MHC coevolution. Using immunoSEQ multiplex PCR, the repertoire was profiled, and TCRdb retains in-frame clones only, with some absent. The table lists 60,000 to 95,000 clones, about 90% of them singletons. Material for sequencing was naive CD4+ T cells from blood. The sample's subset: CD45RO-negative CD62L-positive naive CD4 T cells. Receptors were obtained from a person between 30 and 69 years old in good health.

With respect to this clone: As the CDR3 is not closed by the conserved phenylalanine or tryptophan, this likely results from a read error. V is TRBV5-4 and J is TRBJ1-1; a possible D gene is TRBD1 (6 bases). This CDR3 is 15 amino acids long. CDR1 and CDR2 (germline): SGHNT, YYREEE (reference sequence). This CDR3 is CASSLRGQPNAEAFL. In DNA, the CDR3 is TGTGCCAGCAGCTTGCGAGGACAGCCGAACGCTGAAGCTTTCTTA.

In DNA form, the CDR3 reads TGCGCCAGCTACCCTGCAGGACATAGCACTGAAGCTTTCTTT. Translated: CASYPAGHSTEAFF. This sequence joins TRBV5-1 and TRBJ1-1; possible D gene TRBD1, 5 bases. V was cut by 7 bases and J by 4 bases, with 17 bases left in between. Germline V gene lookup returns CDR1 SGHRS and CDR2 YFSETQ. The length of the CDR3 is 14 residues.

The chain joins TRBV5-1 to TRBJ2-1; the match to TRBD2 covers 9 bases. Germline CDR1 and CDR2: SGHRS and YFSETQ. V lost 2 bases and J lost 3; bases outside the gene matches: 6. There are 16 residues in the CDR3. This CDR3 is CASSFSLAGRYNEQFF. DNA of the CDR3: TGCGCCAGCAGCTTCAGCCTAGCGGGGCGCTACAATGAGCAGTTCTTC. The whole variable domain, remainder taken from reference TRBV5-1 and TRBJ2-1, is KAGVTQTPRYLIKTRGQQVTLSCSPISGHRSVSWYQQTPGQGLQFLFEYFSETQRNKGNFPGRFSGRQFSNSRSEMNVSTLELGDSALYLCASSFSLAGRYNEQFFGPGTRLTVL.

This clone came up once. The chain couples TRBV20-1 to TRBJ2-5; D not resolved. In germline, CDR1 is DFQATT, CDR2 SNEGSKA (reference sequence). Trimming removed 3 bases at V and 5 bases at J, with 4 bases between. The CDR3 has 10 residues. The CDR3 coding sequence is TGCAGTGCTAGCCTTGAGACCCAGTACTTC. Encoded protein: CSASLETQYF.

This sequence joins TRBV30 and TRBJ1-4; 7 nucleotides line up with TRBD1. V trimming: 1 base; J trimming: 5 bases; junction bases outside the gene matches: 7. Germline-derived CDR1 and CDR2 are GTSNPN and SVGIG (reference sequence). The CDR3 is made up of 15 amino acids. CDR3: CAWSAQGPANEKLFF. CDR3 bases: TGTGCCTGGAGTGCACAGGGGCCAGCGAATGAAAAACTGTTTTTT.

The chain employs TRBV30 and TRBJ2-5, with unresolved D. V shed 1 base and J shed 8 bases, with 14 bases lying between them. This CDR3 region has 13 residues. Germline CDR1 is GTSNPN and CDR2 is SVGIG (reference sequence). In DNA form, the CDR3 reads TGTGCCTGGAGTGGGCAGGTACAAAGCACCCAGTACTTC. It is translated as CAWSGQVQSTQYF.

This chain joins TRBV19 and TRBJ1-2; 9 bases fit TRBD1. V trimming: 5 bases; J trimming: 8 bases; junction bases outside the gene matches: 12. Germline V gene data show CDR1 as LNHDA and CDR2 as SQIVND (reference sequence). The CDR3 is made up of 15 amino acids. The CDR3 protein is CASSLLTGTGHGYTF. In DNA form, the CDR3 reads TGTGCCAGTAGTCTCTTAACCGGGACAGGGCACGGCTACACCTTC.

The chain combines TRBV28 with TRBJ1-5; D is possibly TRBD1 (5 bases). The CDR3 loop spans 13 amino acids. Trimming stripped 8 bases from V and 6 bases from J, with 14 bases between. Germline CDR1 reads MDHEN; CDR2 reads SYDVKM. The CDR3 DNA reads as TGTGCCAGCCGGTATATTGACAGTCAGCCCCAGCATTTT. It encodes CASRYIDSQPQHF.

This chain connects TRBV5-1 to TRBJ2-3; a possible D gene is TRBD1 (5 bases). V lost 1 base and J 6 bases, leaving 6 bases between the germline ends. The V gene's germline CDR1 is SGHRS and CDR2 YFSETQ. This CDR3 is 12 amino acids long. For the CDR3, the DNA is TGCGCCAGCAGCTTGAAGGGGGATACGCAGTATTTT. Translated: CASSLKGDTQYF.